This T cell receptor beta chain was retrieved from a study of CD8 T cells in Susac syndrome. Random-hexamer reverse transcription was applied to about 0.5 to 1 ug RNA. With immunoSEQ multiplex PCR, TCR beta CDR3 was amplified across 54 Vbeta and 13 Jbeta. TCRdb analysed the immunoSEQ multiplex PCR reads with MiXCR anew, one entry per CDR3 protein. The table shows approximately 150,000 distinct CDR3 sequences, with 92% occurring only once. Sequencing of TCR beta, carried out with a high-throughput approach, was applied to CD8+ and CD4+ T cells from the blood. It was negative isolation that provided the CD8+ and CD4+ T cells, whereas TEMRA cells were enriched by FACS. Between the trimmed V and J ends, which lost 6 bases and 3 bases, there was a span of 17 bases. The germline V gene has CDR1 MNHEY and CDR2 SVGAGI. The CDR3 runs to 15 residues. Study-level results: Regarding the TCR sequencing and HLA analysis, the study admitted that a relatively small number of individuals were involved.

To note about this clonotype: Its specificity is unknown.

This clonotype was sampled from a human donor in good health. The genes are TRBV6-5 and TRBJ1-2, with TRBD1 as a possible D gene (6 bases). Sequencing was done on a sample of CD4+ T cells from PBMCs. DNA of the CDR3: TGTGCCAGCAGCCCCTCGGGGGGCGCGGACTATGGCTACACCTTC. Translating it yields CASSPSGGADYGYTF.